A single sample is the source of the 31 T cell receptor beta chains below, sequenced in a study of early T cells in non-severe SARS-CoV-2 infection. TCRdb passed the 5' RACE reads through MiXCR, listing each CDR3 protein once. The sample lists nearly 80,000 distinct CDR3 sequences, 10% to 15% seen once, with 1.1% in the top ten. Material: whole blood. All receptors come from an adult who was a healthcare worker with PCR-confirmed SARS-CoV-2 infection or an uninfected control (not recorded which).

This clonotype was seen ten or more times. The rearrangement joins TRBV28 to TRBJ2-1; TRBD2 agrees at 12 bases. The CDR3 has 15 residues. In germline, CDR1 is MDHEN, CDR2 SYDVKM. With V trimmed by 11 bases and J by 4 bases, 9 bases remained unmatched. The CDR3 nucleotides are TGTGCCGGGCGACCGACTAGCGGGAGTTACAATGAGCAGTTCTTC. As protein: CAGRPTSGSYNEQFF.

This clonotype has at least ten counts. This chain joins TRBV5-1 and TRBJ1-1, with D possibly TRBD1 on 5 matching bases. Trimming took off 1 base at V and 1 base at J, with 11 bases between the two ends. The CDR3 runs to 15 residues. CDR1 SGHRS and CDR2 YFSETQ come from the germline V gene. CDR3 sequence (DNA): TGCGCCAGCAGCTTGTTGGGGCGGGGGAACACTGAAGCTTTCTTT. The encoded protein is CASSLLGRGNTEAFF. Full variable domain (outside the CDR3, taken from reference TRBV5-1 and TRBJ1-1): KAGVTQTPRYLIKTRGQQVTLSCSPISGHRSVSWYQQTPGQGLQFLFEYFSETQRNKGNFPGRFSGRQFSNSRSEMNVSTLELGDSALYLCASSLLGRGNTEAFFGQGTRLTVV.

This clonotype was picked up a small number of times. This rearrangement joins TRBV11-2 to TRBJ2-5, with D perhaps being TRBD1 or TRBD2 (5 bases each). Germline V lookup: CDR1 SGHAT, CDR2 FQNNGV. V lost 5 bases and J lost 5, with 21 bases in between. CDR3 length: 16 residues. Here the CDR3 DNA reads TGTGCCAGCAGCCGATCCTCGGGACCAGGTCTGGAGACCCAGTACTTC. Translated: CASSRSSGPGLETQYF.

The chain carries TRBV5-4 and TRBJ1-3; 9 bases line up with TRBD1. CDR1 and CDR2 (germline): SGHNT, YYREEE (reference sequence). The CDR3 extends over 15 amino acids. Trimming removed 4 bases from V and 4 bases from J; junction bases left unmatched: 6. CDR3 residues: CASSPGQGPGNTIYF. In DNA form, the CDR3 reads TGTGCCAGCAGCCCGGGACAGGGACCAGGAAACACCATATATTTT.

The chain employs TRBV20-1 and TRBJ2-3; TRBD1 might be the D (6 bases). The CDR3 consists of 15 residues. The germline gives CDR1 DFQATT, CDR2 SNEGSKA (reference sequence). Trimming took off 5 bases at V and 2 bases at J, with 17 bases between the two ends. CDR3 in DNA: TGCAGTGCTCCCCGAGGGGGAAGCGACACAGATACGCAGTATTTT. It encodes CSAPRGGSDTDTQYF.

This clonotype was found a few times. The chain joins TRBV3-1 to TRBJ2-3; the D is unclear. The germline V gene encodes CDR1 LGHDT and CDR2 YNNKEL (reference sequence). The CDR3 sequence is 12 residues long. Between the trimmed V and J ends, which lost 1 base and 5 bases, there was a span of 4 bases. CDR3 protein: CASSQAKDTQYF. In DNA form, the CDR3 reads TGTGCCAGCAGCCAAGCGAAAGATACGCAGTATTTT.

This chain joins TRBV11-2 and TRBJ2-2; TRBD2 might be the D (5 bases). Looked up from germline, CDR1 is SGHAT and CDR2 is FQNNGV. The CDR3 is 13 amino acids. The ends were cut back, 4 bases at V and 6 bases at J, with 9 bases in the middle. The CDR3 sequence: CASSSSGAGELFF. The CDR3 DNA sequence: TGTGCCAGCAGCTCTTCCGGGGCCGGGGAGCTGTTTTTT.

This clonotype was detected only a few times. The V call is TRBV7-2, the J call TRBJ2-6; no clear D gene. The V gene lost 5 bases and the J gene lost 5 bases, with 13 bases spanning the gap. Germline CDR1 and CDR2: SGHTA and FQGNSA. CDR3 size: 15 residues. For the CDR3, the DNA is TGTGCCAGCAGCGGCAGGATCTCGAGGGCCAACGTCCTGACTTTC. Its protein product is CASSGRISRANVLTF.

This clonotype was recorded at least ten times. The rearrangement uses TRBV19 and TRBJ2-5; 9 bases line up with TRBD2. V was pared by 6 bases and J by 4 bases, with 6 bases of the junction left unmatched. Germline-derived CDR1 and CDR2 are LNHDA and SQIVND (reference sequence). There are 14 residues in the CDR3. The CDR3 loop is CASRKAGGGETQYF. CDR3 in DNA: TGTGCCAGTAGGAAAGCGGGGGGCGGAGAGACCCAGTACTTC.

This sequence joins TRBV5-5 and TRBJ1-1, with a tentative D call TRBD1 (6 bases). Germline V CDR1 and CDR2: SGHKS, YYEKEE (reference sequence). The CDR3 spans 13 residues. V was clipped by 1 base and J by 8 bases, with 12 bases between them. The CDR3 DNA is TGTGCCAGCAGCTTGCTACAGGGTGGGGAAGCTTTCTTT. This codes for CASSLLQGGEAFF.

This clonotype was counted ten times or more. The junction does not match germline at one end; this may be a read error. V gene TRBV19 combines with J gene TRBJ1-5; D remains unclear. From germline, CDR1 is LNHDA and CDR2 SQIVND (reference sequence). CDR3 length: 16 amino acids. The CDR3 region is CASSMTGVNGKQPQHF. In nucleotides, the CDR3 is TGTGCCAGTAGTATGACCGGGGTGAACGGCAAACAGCCCCAGCATTTT.

The genes are TRBV15 and TRBJ1-2, with D maybe TRBD1 (6 bases). This CDR3 region has 18 residues. The germline V gene has CDR1 LNHNV and CDR2 YYDKDF (reference sequence). Trimming shortened V by 0 bases and J by 6 bases, and 23 bases separated the two germline ends. CDR3 in amino acids: CATSRDLNRVNVPDGYTF. CDR3 nucleotide sequence: TGTGCCACCAGCAGAGATCTGAACAGGGTAAATGTTCCGGATGGCTACACCTTC.

This clonotype was picked up many times. The chain has TRBV12-3 or TRBV12-4 and TRBJ2-3, with 13 bases lining up with TRBD2. The J segment lost 0 bases and the V segment lost 6 bases, leaving 3 bases of the junction unmatched. The CDR3 contains 16 residues. In nucleotides, the CDR3 is TGTGCCAGCAGAGGGACTAGCGGGGAAAGCACAGATACGCAGTATTTT. It yields the protein CASRGTSGESTDTQYF.

Ten or more counts support this clonotype. A much larger clone differs by one base, so this may be a read error. This sequence joins TRBV7-9 and TRBJ1-1, with D tentatively TRBD1 (5 bases). Germline V lookup: CDR1 SEHNR, CDR2 FQNEAQ (reference sequence). The CDR3 runs to 15 residues. The CDR3 nucleotides are TGTGCCAGCAGCTTTGAGAGCCTCCTGGACACTGAAGTTTTCTTT. Protein: CASSFESLLDTEVFF.

The rearrangement links TRBV12-3 or TRBV12-4 to TRBJ2-3; D gene uncertain. The CDR3 has 13 amino acids. The V gene lost 7 bases and the J gene lost 4 bases, with 12 bases spanning the gap. The CDR3 nucleotides are TGTGCCAGCACCTATAACGTCCCAGATACGCAGTATTTT. Amino acids: CASTYNVPDTQYF.

This clonotype has a handful of counts. The chain recombines TRBV4-3 with TRBJ2-7; TRBD2 is a possible D gene (6 bases). With 2 bases removed from V and 0 bases from J, the gap between germline ends came to 17 bases. This CDR3 comprises 17 residues. CDR1 and CDR2 (germline): LGHNA, YSLEER. The DNA of the CDR3 is TGCGCCAGCAGCCAAAAAAAGGGACTCATCAGCTCCTACGAGCAGTACTTC. This encodes CASSQKKGLISSYEQYF.

This clonotype was recorded a few times. V usage is TRBV3-1 and J usage is TRBJ2-1; tentative D call: TRBD2 (5 bases). Trimming cost V 4 bases and J 7 bases, with 11 bases left between them. This CDR3 spans 13 amino acids. Germline V lookup: CDR1 LGHDT, CDR2 YNNKEL (reference sequence). The CDR3 loop is CASSPLLENEQFF. DNA of the CDR3: TGTGCCAGCAGCCCGTTACTAGAGAATGAGCAGTTCTTC.

The DNA of the CDR3 is TGTGCCAGCAGTTTCCCTCGGACAGACCTAGCCAAAAACATTCAGTACTTC. This translates into CASSFPRTDLAKNIQYF. The genes are TRBV12-3 or TRBV12-4 and TRBJ2-4; D is perhaps TRBD1 (6 bases). The CDR3 totals 17 residues. The V end was cut by 3 bases, the J end by 0 bases, with 15 bases between.

At least ten counts were recorded for this clonotype. This chain joins TRBV10-3 and TRBJ2-7; the match to TRBD1 covers 9 bases. The germline V gene encodes CDR1 ENHRY and CDR2 SYGVKD. Losses at the gene ends were 10 bases for V and 3 bases for J; bases not matched to a gene: 4. This CDR3 is built from 12 residues. This CDR3 is CATTDRGYEQYF. The CDR3 bases are TGTGCCACTACGGACAGGGGCTACGAGCAGTACTTC.

This clonotype came up many times. The chain carries TRBV6-1 and TRBJ1-4, with TRBD1 as a possible D gene (5 bases). This CDR3 has 14 residues. Germline V CDR1 and CDR2: MNHNS, SASEGT. V was clipped by 5 bases and J by 1 base, with 8 bases between them. CDR3 protein: CASSRQQTNEKLFF. Written as DNA, the CDR3 is TGTGCCAGCAGTCGACAGCAAACTAATGAAAAACTGTTTTTT.

The sample holds many counts of this clonotype. A read error may account for a junction end that differs from germline. This chain uses TRBV5-1 with TRBJ1-1; possible D gene TRBD1, 5 bases. The germline V gene encodes CDR1 SGHRS and CDR2 YFSETQ. CDR3 size: 13 residues. The CDR3, as DNA: TGTGCCAGCAGTTTGGGGGTGAACACTGAAGCTTTCTTT. This translates into CASSLGVNTEAFF.

This clonotype came up a few times. This CDR3 is CASSSSRNREAGELFF. CDR3 DNA: TGTGCCAGCAGTTCGTCTCGGAACAGGGAGGCCGGGGAGCTGTTTTTT. The rearrangement uses TRBV6-2 or TRBV6-3 and TRBJ2-2; D possibly matches TRBD1 or TRBD2 (6 bases each). The CDR3 is made up of 16 amino acids. The V gene lost 4 bases and the J gene lost 6 bases, with 18 bases spanning the gap. Germline-derived CDR1 and CDR2 are MNHEY and SVGEGT.

This clonotype was detected ten times or more. The rearrangement uses TRBV12-5 and TRBJ2-1; D unclear. The V and J ends lost 4 bases and 3 bases respectively, with 7 bases between them. Per the germline V gene, CDR1 is LGHNT and CDR2 is FRNRAP. The CDR3 totals 13 residues. This CDR3 reads CASGWGSYNEQFF. As DNA, the CDR3 is TGTGCTAGTGGTTGGGGAAGCTACAATGAGCAGTTCTTC.

This clonotype was found a few times. This chain connects TRBV12-3 or TRBV12-4 to TRBJ2-6, with 8 bases lining up with TRBD1. With 5 bases clipped from V and 2 bases from J, the junction kept 8 bases outside the gene matches. The CDR3 length is 17 residues. The CDR3 reads CASSPRLTGAGANVLTF. The CDR3, as DNA: TGTGCCAGCAGTCCCCGGTTGACAGGGGCTGGGGCCAACGTCCTGACTTTC.

Many counts were recorded for this clonotype. The chain has TRBV18 and TRBJ1-5; 7 bases match TRBD1. Germline V gene data show CDR1 as KGHSH and CDR2 as LQKENI. V shed 4 bases and J 9 bases; nucleotides not matched to a gene: 9. There are 14 residues in the CDR3. Written as DNA, the CDR3 is TGTGCCAGCTCACACGACAGGGCTAAAGGGCCCCAGCATTTT. Residues: CASSHDRAKGPQHF.

This clonotype was seen only a few times. The chain carries TRBV14 and TRBJ2-7; 8 nucleotides agree with TRBD2. CDR3 size: 17 residues. Germline V gives CDR1 SGHDN, CDR2 FVKESK. Trimming took 4 bases from V and 0 from J; bases not matched to a gene: 11. The CDR3 DNA reads TGTGCCAGCAGCCGCCGGGTTGCGGGAGGAACCTCCTACGAGCAGTACTTC. Translation gives CASSRRVAGGTSYEQYF.

CDR3 nucleotides: TGTGCCAGCAGTTACTCGCTCTTCGGGACTCACTCCTACGAGCAGTACTTC. This translates into CASSYSLFGTHSYEQYF. The chain uses TRBV6-2 or TRBV6-3 and TRBJ2-7; D is possibly TRBD2 (6 bases). The CDR3 has 17 residues. V lost 0 bases to trimming and J lost 0 bases, with 15 bases between them. Germline assignment: CDR1 MNHEY and CDR2 SVGEGT.

This clonotype turned up a few times. The rearrangement joins TRBV28 to TRBJ1-6; 7 nucleotides align to TRBD1. The V gene's germline CDR1 is MDHEN and CDR2 SYDVKM. V shed 4 bases and J 14 bases; nucleotides not matched to a gene: 11. The CDR3 totals 14 residues. CDR3 sequence (DNA): TGTGCCAGCAGTTCCCGGGACAGAAGCTTCGCCCTCCACTTT. It yields the protein CASSSRDRSFALHF.

V and J are TRBV28 and TRBJ2-7; no clear D. Trimming stripped 9 bases from V and 0 bases from J, with 15 bases between. The germline V gene encodes CDR1 MDHEN and CDR2 SYDVKM. The CDR3 runs to 14 residues. The CDR3 reads CASKPATGSYEQYF. DNA for the CDR3: TGTGCCAGTAAACCGGCTACGGGCTCCTACGAGCAGTACTTC.

This clonotype was detected a few times. The rearrangement joins TRBV2 to TRBJ1-1; maybe TRBD1 (6 bases). Between the trimmed V and J ends, which lost 6 bases and 7 bases, there was a span of 15 bases. CDR1 and CDR2 (germline): SNHLY, FYNNEI. The CDR3 length is 13 residues. CDR3 in DNA: TGTGCCAGCAGCGGACAGCGACCCATTGAAGCTTTCTTT. This gives the protein CASSGQRPIEAFF.

Worth noting for this clonotype: This sequence may be a read error, since a much larger clone differs from it by one base. V and J are TRBV12-3 or TRBV12-4 and TRBJ1-2; tentatively, D is TRBD1 (5 bases). This CDR3 is built from 13 residues. The chain's CDR3 is CAGSRGPLYGYTF. In nucleotides, the CDR3 is TGTGCCGGCAGTAGGGGACCTCTATATGGCTACACCTTC.